The 21 T cell receptor beta chains listed next were all sequenced from one sample in a study of T-cell memory formation after mild COVID-19. TCRdb processed the 5' RACE reads anew with MiXCR; each CDR3 protein has one entry. The sample gives some 97,000 distinct CDR3 sequences, 11% of which show up once; about 40% is in the top ten. The material sequenced was PBMCs or a T cell subset sorted from them (not recorded which). The source of these receptors is a young man who had mild COVID-19 (a few samples of this study predate the infection). Cell type and time point are not known.

This clonotype occurred many times. V is TRBV12-3 or TRBV12-4 and J is TRBJ1-5; D unclear. The CDR3 has 13 amino acids. The germline V and J ends were trimmed by 3 bases and 4 bases, with 7 bases remaining between them. CDR3 protein: CASSFLGNQPQHF. In nucleotides, the CDR3 is TGTGCCAGCAGTTTTCTGGGGAATCAGCCCCAGCATTTT.

The V and J genes are TRBV28 and TRBJ2-7, with TRBD1 matching over 9 bases. V lost 5 bases, J lost 5 bases, and 4 bases stayed unmatched. Germline assignment: CDR1 MDHEN and CDR2 SYDVKM. CDR3 length: 13 amino acids. The CDR3 sequence: CASSPDRGDEQYV. The DNA of the CDR3 is TGTGCCAGCAGTCCGGACAGGGGTGACGAGCAGTACGTC.

This clonotype was observed a few times. Here the CDR3 DNA reads TGCGCCAGCAGCCAAGATGGGCCAGGGGGTTTTGCGTACGAGCAGTACTTC. It translates to CASSQDGPGGFAYEQYF. This sequence joins TRBV4-1 and TRBJ2-7; TRBD1 matches 7 bases. There are 17 residues in the CDR3. Germline values: CDR1 MGHRA, CDR2 YSYEKL. With 0 bases clipped from V and 4 bases from J, the junction kept 12 bases outside the gene matches.

This clonotype was found a few times. This chain links TRBV11-2 with TRBJ2-1, with a tentative D call TRBD2 (7 bases). The CDR3 contains 14 residues. Germline V gene lookup returns CDR1 SGHAT and CDR2 FQNNGV. Trimming stripped 2 bases from V and 11 bases from J, with 16 bases between. This CDR3 is CASSLLRGGGQQFF. As DNA, the CDR3 is TGTGCCAGCAGCTTACTTCGGGGCGGGGGCCAGCAGTTCTTC.

The rearrangement uses TRBV7-4 and TRBJ2-7, with a tentative D call TRBD2 (5 bases). The CDR3 is made up of 14 amino acids. Trimming took off 1 base at V and 3 bases at J, with 10 bases between the two ends. The germline V gene encodes CDR1 SGHVT and CDR2 SQSDAQ. This CDR3 is CASSLGGCLYEQYV. The CDR3 DNA is TGTGCCAGCAGCTTAGGCGGGTGTCTCTACGAGCAGTACGTC.

This chain connects TRBV4-3 to TRBJ2-1, with 10 bases matching TRBD1. Germline CDR1 and CDR2: LGHNA and YSLEER. The CDR3 consists of 15 residues. J lost 4 bases, V lost 1 base, and 1 base had no gene match. As DNA, the CDR3 is TGCGCCAGCAGCCAAGCGGGACAGGGGTACAATGAGCAGTTCTTC. This sequence encodes CASSQAGQGYNEQFF.

This clonotype turned up a few times. This rearrangement joins TRBV4-1 to TRBJ2-7; a possible D gene is TRBD1 (6 bases). V was clipped by 0 bases and J by 3 bases, with 18 bases between them. Germline CDR1 and CDR2: MGHRA and YSYEKL. The length of the CDR3 is 17 residues. The CDR3 DNA follows: TGCGCCAGCAGCCAAGAAGCCCGGACAGAAGGGAACTACGAGCAGTACTTC. Amino acid sequence: CASSQEARTEGNYEQYF.

Points on this clonotype: This may be a read error, as it is one base from a much larger clone. It is likely a read error, because the conserved phenylalanine at the end of the CDR3 is missing. The chain uses TRBV12-3 or TRBV12-4 and TRBJ2-1, with TRBD2 matching 14 bases. With 4 bases clipped from V and 3 bases from J, the junction kept 8 bases outside the gene matches. The CDR3 contains 18 residues. The CDR3: CASSSPGLAGENYNEQFL. In nucleotides, the CDR3 is TGTGCCAGCAGTTCCCCGGGACTAGCGGGGGAAAACTACAATGAGCAGTTCCTC.

This clonotype was seen a few times. The gene calls are TRBV7-8 and TRBJ1-1; 9 bases match TRBD1. CDR1 and CDR2 (germline): SGHVS, FQNEAQ. The CDR3 has 16 residues. V gave up 5 bases and J gave up 3 bases; unmatched junction bases: 10. This CDR3 is CASSLYRGRRDTEAFF. The CDR3 nucleotides are TGTGCCAGCAGCCTCTACAGGGGGCGAAGGGACACTGAAGCTTTCTTT.

The chain has TRBV6-5 and TRBJ1-1; 8 nucleotides agree with TRBD1. Germline V gene data show CDR1 as MNHEY and CDR2 as SVGAGI. Trimming removed 6 bases from V and 6 bases from J; junction bases left unmatched: 9. The CDR3 extends over 14 amino acids. As DNA, the CDR3 is TGTGCCAGCAGCGACACAGGGGGGGATCCTGAAGCTTTCTTT. This gives the protein CASSDTGGDPEAFF.

The chain has TRBV4-1 and TRBJ2-1; TRBD2 aligns across 11 bases. Germline values: CDR1 MGHRA, CDR2 YSYEKL. CDR3 size: 17 residues. The V and J ends lost 4 bases and 5 bases, in that order; junction bases with no gene match: 10. The CDR3: CASSRGTSGIRNNEQFF. The CDR3 DNA is TGCGCCAGCAGCCGAGGGACTAGCGGCATAAGAAACAATGAGCAGTTCTTC.

This clonotype has just a few counts. This chain uses TRBV4-3 with TRBJ2-3, with D perhaps matching TRBD1 or TRBD2 (6 bases each). CDR3 length: 13 residues. Looked up from germline, CDR1 is LGHNA and CDR2 is YSLEER. V gave up 4 bases and J gave up 12 bases, with 17 bases separating them. CDR3: CASSPDGGPSQYF. The CDR3 DNA is TGCGCCAGCAGCCCTGACGGGGGCCCCTCACAGTATTTT.

V and J are TRBV28 and TRBJ1-1; 11 bases line up with TRBD1. The V and J ends lost 5 bases and 4 bases, in that order; junction bases with no gene match: 6. Germline V gene sequence: CDR1 MDHEN, CDR2 SYDVKM. CDR3 length: 15 residues. CDR3 sequence: CASSAYGTGGTEAFF. The CDR3 nucleotides read TGTGCCAGCAGTGCCTACGGGACAGGGGGCACTGAAGCTTTCTTT.

This clonotype has just one count. The chain joins TRBV29-1 to TRBJ2-5; D gene uncertain. This CDR3 has 11 amino acids. Germline V gene data show CDR1 as SQVTM and CDR2 as ANQGSEA. V lost 3 bases, J lost 2 bases, and 4 bases lay in between. The CDR3 is CSVDRQETQYF. The CDR3 bases are TGCAGCGTTGACAGACAAGAGACCCAGTACTTC.

This clonotype occurred a few times. V gene TRBV6-6 combines with J gene TRBJ2-1; 11 bases line up with TRBD1. J was trimmed by 5 bases and V by 5 bases; bases with no gene match: 8. This CDR3 comprises 16 residues. Per germline, CDR1 MNHNY and CDR2 SVGAGI (reference sequence). The chain's CDR3 is CASSPGTGGYNNEQFF. The CDR3 DNA follows: TGTGCCAGCAGTCCCGGGACAGGGGGATACAACAATGAGCAGTTCTTC.

This clonotype was recorded a few times. J is TRBJ2-2 and V is TRBV5-1; D gene ambiguous. Trimming stripped 1 base from V and 0 bases from J, with 4 bases between. Germline V gene data show CDR1 as SGHRS and CDR2 as YFSETQ. The CDR3 sequence is 14 residues long. Here the CDR3 reads CASSLTANTGELFF. CDR3 bases: TGCGCCAGCAGCTTGACGGCGAACACCGGGGAGCTGTTTTTT.

V and J are TRBV4-1 and TRBJ2-3; perhaps D is TRBD1 or TRBD2 (5 bases each). In germline, CDR1 is MGHRA, CDR2 YSYEKL. The CDR3 runs to 17 residues. V lost 4 bases, J lost 11 bases, and 28 bases lay in between. In DNA, the CDR3 is TGCGCCAGCAGCCCGAACGCCGGGACGGTTATCTTACGGGGGCAGTATTTT. This translates into CASSPNAGTVILRGQYF.

This chain links TRBV7-2 with TRBJ2-1; 14 bases match TRBD2. The CDR3 contains 18 residues. V shed 1 base, J shed 6 bases, and the junction held 8 bases outside the gene matches. CDR1 and CDR2 from the germline V gene are SGHTA and FQGNSA. The CDR3 spells CASSLVSRLAGGINEQFF. The CDR3 nucleotides read TGTGCCAGCAGCTTAGTTTCCCGACTAGCGGGGGGGATCAATGAGCAGTTCTTC.

The V and J genes are TRBV4-1 and TRBJ2-1; perhaps TRBD2 as D (5 bases). Looked up from germline, CDR1 is MGHRA and CDR2 is YSYEKL. The V end was cut by 5 bases, the J end by 7 bases, with 12 bases between. This CDR3 is 13 amino acids long. CDR3 protein: CASSVTRQNEQFF. CDR3 in DNA: TGCGCCAGCAGCGTCACTAGGCAGAATGAGCAGTTCTTC.

This rearrangement joins TRBV25-1 to TRBJ1-1, with TRBD1 identical over 7 bases. The CDR3 length is 16 residues. J lost 5 bases, V lost 2 bases, and 11 bases had no gene match. In germline, CDR1 is MGHDK, CDR2 SYGVNS. The CDR3 reads CASSEGTAFVLTEAFF. The CDR3 DNA follows: TGTGCCAGCAGTGAAGGGACAGCCTTCGTGCTGACTGAAGCTTTCTTT.

The genes are TRBV4-2 and TRBJ1-5, with unresolved D. This CDR3 comprises 14 residues. V was trimmed by 3 bases and J by 6 bases, leaving 12 bases between them. Germline-derived CDR1 and CDR2 are LGHNA and YNFKEQ. This chain's CDR3 is CASSQSSVRQPQHF. The DNA for the CDR3 is TGTGCCAGCAGCCAGTCCTCGGTACGTCAGCCCCAGCATTTT.